Shown below are 27 T cell receptor beta chains from a single sample sequenced in a study of T-cell reconstitution after alpha-beta-depleted transplantation in children. Preparing the TCRbeta library involved the use of unique molecular identifiers. A single record per CDR3 protein comes from TCRdb applying MiXCR to the PCR reads. In the table there are about 350,000 distinct CDR3 sequences, around 16% of which are singletons. The sequencing here drew on PBMCs, mostly from graft donor cells, taken 360 days after TCRalphabeta/CD19-depleted stem cell transplant. The source of these receptors is a male patient aged 2 to 9 who had a stem cell transplant for acute lymphoblastic leukemia, so the T cells may come from the graft donor.

The chain joins TRBV3-1 to TRBJ2-2, with 7 bases aligning to TRBD1. The CDR3 is 20 amino acids. V was pared by 0 bases and J by 2 bases, with 15 bases of the junction left unmatched. Per the germline V gene, CDR1 is LGHDT and CDR2 is YNNKEL (reference sequence). The CDR3 loop is CASSQDLGQTFVPNTGELFF. The CDR3 coding sequence is TGTGCCAGCAGCCAAGATCTGGGACAGACCTTCGTGCCTAACACCGGGGAGCTGTTTTTT.

This clonotype was detected a few times. The rearrangement uses TRBV30 and TRBJ2-3; no reliable D call. Germline CDR1 is GTSNPN and CDR2 is SVGIG (reference sequence). The CDR3 consists of 12 residues. The V end lost 3 bases, the J end lost 2 bases, and 6 bases lay between the germline ends. The CDR3 here is CAWSLSTDTQYF. CDR3 nucleotide sequence: TGTGCCTGGAGCCTGTCCACAGATACGCAGTATTTT. The entire variable domain, with the rest obtained from reference TRBV30 and TRBJ2-3, is as follows: SQTIHQWPATLVQPVGSPLSLECTVEGTSNPNLYWYRQAAGRGLQLLFYSVGIGQISSEVPQNLSASRPQDRQFILSSKKLLLSDSGFYLCAWSLSTDTQYFGPGTRLTVL.

Here the CDR3 DNA reads TGTGCCAGCAGAGAATGGACAGGGGGTAGGAACACTGAAGCTTTCTTT. Residues: CASREWTGGRNTEAFF. The chain combines TRBV12-3 or TRBV12-4 with TRBJ1-1; 10 bases agree with TRBD1. The trim removed 6 bases at V and 1 base at J, leaving 8 bases unmatched. This CDR3 is 16 amino acids long.

This clonotype showed up many times. This chain uses TRBV11-1 with TRBJ2-1; 13 bases match TRBD2. Germline trimming cut 1 base from V and 3 bases from J; bases unmatched to any gene: 12. The CDR3 sequence is 20 residues long. Germline loops: CDR1 SGHAT, CDR2 FQDESV (reference sequence). The CDR3: CASSLGVGTSGTSSYNEQFF. The CDR3 DNA reads as TGTGCCAGCAGCTTAGGGGTCGGGACTAGCGGGACCTCCAGCTACAATGAGCAGTTCTTC. The full variable domain, rest sourced from reference TRBV11-1 and TRBJ2-1, is EAEVAQSPRYKITEKSQAVAFWCDPISGHATLYWYRQILGQGPELLVQFQDESVVDDSQLPKDRFSAERLKGVDSTLKIQPAELGDSAMYLCASSLGVGTSGTSSYNEQFFGPGTRLTVL.

The V call is TRBV4-1, the J call TRBJ2-1; D uncertain. V lost 1 base and J 4 bases, leaving 11 bases between the germline ends. The CDR3 consists of 15 residues. Germline-derived CDR1 and CDR2 are MGHRA and YSYEKL. The CDR3 region has the DNA TGCGCCAGCAGCCAAGGAGCCACGGAATACAATGAGCAGTTCTTC. Translation: CASSQGATEYNEQFF.

This clonotype has ten or more counts. The chain recombines TRBV28 with TRBJ2-5; weak D call: TRBD2 (5 bases). CDR1 and CDR2 (germline): MDHEN, SYDVKM. V was cut by 2 bases and J by 4 bases, with 14 bases left in between. The CDR3 contains 15 residues. The CDR3 DNA follows: TGTGCCAGCAGTTTAGGTAGTATCGGAGGAGAGACCCAGTACTTC. Protein: CASSLGSIGGETQYF.

This clonotype has only a few counts. The chain joins TRBV7-9 to TRBJ1-3; 7 positions match TRBD1. V lost 3 bases, J lost 6 bases, and 11 bases stayed unmatched. Germline V CDR1 and CDR2: SEHNR, FQNEAQ (reference sequence). The CDR3 runs 16 residues. The CDR3 nucleotides read TGTGCCAGCAGCTTGGACAGGACAGGCCGGGAAAACACCATATATTTT. Amino acids: CASSLDRTGRENTIYF.

This chain links TRBV6-2 or TRBV6-3 with TRBJ1-1, with D maybe TRBD1 (6 bases). Trimming left V 6 bases short and J 5 bases short, with 22 bases between. The CDR3 totals 16 residues. The germline V gene has CDR1 MNHEY and CDR2 SVGEGT. CDR3 sequence: CASRPQGWALETEAFF. Written as DNA, the CDR3 is TGTGCCAGCAGACCACAGGGTTGGGCTCTGGAGACTGAAGCTTTCTTT.

This clonotype has ten or more counts. This chain links TRBV7-6 with TRBJ2-3; D unresolved. The CDR3 is 12 amino acids. V was trimmed by 5 bases and J by 8 bases, leaving 11 bases between them. Germline V gives CDR1 SGHVS, CDR2 FNYEAQ. CDR3 loop: CASSPLMGTQYF. CDR3 DNA sequence: TGTGCCAGCAGCCCGCTAATGGGTACGCAGTATTTT.

This clonotype was picked up a small number of times. The gene calls are TRBV4-1 and TRBJ2-1; 8 bases fit TRBD2. Trimming cost V 2 bases and J 7 bases; bases outside gene matches: 10. The germline V gene encodes CDR1 MGHRA and CDR2 YSYEKL. CDR3 length equals 16 residues. CDR3 amino acids: CASSQLLAGASNEQFF. The CDR3 nucleotides are TGCGCCAGCAGCCAACTTCTAGCGGGTGCGTCAAATGAGCAGTTCTTC.

This clonotype was observed many times. The chain joins TRBV29-1 to TRBJ1-1; 8 positions agree with TRBD1. With V trimmed by 5 bases and J by 7 bases, 3 bases remained unmatched. Per germline, CDR1 SQVTM and CDR2 ANQGSEA. The length of the CDR3 is 11 residues. The chain's CDR3 is CSVRTGSEAFF. The DNA of the CDR3 is TGCAGCGTTAGGACAGGGAGTGAAGCTTTCTTT.

This clonotype was observed a handful of times. The V and J genes are TRBV5-1 and TRBJ2-5, with a possible D match to TRBD2 (6 bases). The germline V gene has CDR1 SGHRS and CDR2 YFSETQ. The CDR3 length is 13 residues. Between the trimmed V and J ends, which lost 5 bases and 2 bases, there was a span of 10 bases. DNA of the CDR3: TGCGCCAGCAGACTAGCCTTTCAAGAGACCCAGTACTTC. This sequence encodes CASRLAFQETQYF.

The chain carries TRBV3-1 and TRBJ2-7; 11 positions match TRBD2. The trim removed 1 base at V and 4 bases at J, leaving 3 bases unmatched. Germline CDR1 and CDR2: LGHDT and YNNKEL (reference sequence). The CDR3 contains 15 residues. DNA for the CDR3: TGTGCCAGCAGCCAAGCTACTAGCGGGAGATACGAGCAGTACTTC. Translated, it gives CASSQATSGRYEQYF.

The chain employs TRBV4-3 and TRBJ2-7; D not certain. Germline-derived CDR1 and CDR2 are LGHNA and YSLEER. The CDR3 consists of 13 residues. Trimming shortened V by 0 bases and J by 4 bases, and 7 bases separated the two germline ends. The CDR3 is CASSQEVYYEQYF. The CDR3 region has the DNA TGCGCCAGCAGCCAAGAGGTCTATTACGAGCAGTACTTC.

This clonotype was counted between two and nine times. V gene TRBV20-1 combines with J gene TRBJ2-4; 9 bases match TRBD2. With 6 bases clipped from V and 3 bases from J, the junction kept 9 bases outside the gene matches. CDR3 size: 15 residues. Looked up from germline, CDR1 is DFQATT and CDR2 is SNEGSKA (reference sequence). Here the CDR3 reads CSALTSGRGKNIQYF. The CDR3, as DNA: TGCAGTGCCCTTACTAGCGGGCGGGGCAAAAACATTCAGTACTTC.

The genes are TRBV4-1 and TRBJ1-3; a possible D gene is TRBD1 (5 bases). CDR1 and CDR2 (germline): MGHRA, YSYEKL. The V end lost 3 bases, the J end lost 4 bases, and 10 bases lay between the germline ends. The CDR3 is made up of 14 amino acids. CDR3: CASSHWGRGNTIYF. For the CDR3, the DNA is TGCGCCAGCAGCCATTGGGGCCGCGGAAACACCATATATTTT.

This chain connects TRBV7-6 to TRBJ2-1; 9 bases align to TRBD1. Germline trimming cut 0 bases from V and 0 bases from J; bases unmatched to any gene: 0. This CDR3 contains 16 residues. Germline CDR1 SGHVS, CDR2 FNYEAQ. In nucleotides, the CDR3 is TGTGCCAGCAGCTTAGCGACAGGGGGCTCCTACAATGAGCAGTTCTTC. It codes for CASSLATGGSYNEQFF.

There are many counts of this clonotype. J is TRBJ2-1 and V is TRBV3-1, with 7 positions matching TRBD1. The CDR3 has 13 amino acids. Germline lookup yields CDR1 LGHDT and CDR2 YNNKEL (reference sequence). J lost 8 bases, V lost 4 bases, and 5 bases had no gene match. DNA of the CDR3: TGTGCCAGCAGCCTACTAGGGGGCGATGAGCAGTTCTTC. It encodes CASSLLGGDEQFF.

The J gene is TRBJ2-1, the V gene TRBV4-2; tentatively, D is TRBD2 (6 bases). V was pared by 2 bases and J by 0 bases, with 11 bases between. In germline, CDR1 is LGHNA, CDR2 YNFKEQ. The CDR3 has 16 residues. The CDR3 region has the DNA TGTGCCAGCAGCCAAATGGAAGCGGGCTCCTACAATGAGCAGTTCTTC. Its translation is CASSQMEAGSYNEQFF.

This chain joins TRBV6-1 and TRBJ2-5; 7 bases line up with TRBD1. Germline CDR1 MNHNS, CDR2 SASEGT. The length of the CDR3 is 15 residues. V shed 7 bases, J shed 1 base, and the junction held 9 bases outside the gene matches. For the CDR3, the DNA is TGTGCCAGCACTCGACAGGGAATGGGCCAAGAGACCCAGTACTTC. It encodes CASTRQGMGQETQYF.

This chain connects TRBV12-3 or TRBV12-4 to TRBJ2-1; either TRBD1 or TRBD2 may supply D (5 bases each). The CDR3 is 15 residues long. The V and J ends lost 4 bases and 3 bases respectively, with 13 bases between them. CDR3 sequence (DNA): TGTGCCAGCAGTTCCCGGGACGGATTCTACAATGAGCAGTTCTTC. It translates to CASSSRDGFYNEQFF.

The chain couples TRBV4-3 to TRBJ2-1; no clear D gene. V gave up 0 bases and J gave up 6 bases, with 12 bases separating them. There are 15 residues in the CDR3. CDR1 LGHNA and CDR2 YSLEER come from the germline V gene. Here the CDR3 reads CASSQEVLSVNEQFF. The CDR3 nucleotides are TGCGCCAGCAGCCAAGAGGTACTCTCGGTCAATGAGCAGTTCTTC.

The sample holds a few counts of this clonotype. The CDR3 here is CASSQDLSSTDTQYF. CDR3 sequence (DNA): TGCGCCAGCAGCCAAGATCTTTCTAGCACAGATACGCAGTATTTT. This chain connects TRBV4-3 to TRBJ2-3, with no clear D. The germline V gene has CDR1 LGHNA and CDR2 YSLEER. CDR3 length: 15 amino acids. Trimming removed 0 bases at V and 0 bases at J, with 7 bases between.

This clonotype has just a few counts. This chain links TRBV5-1 with TRBJ2-1; the match to TRBD2 covers 10 bases. The V gene's germline CDR1 is SGHRS and CDR2 YFSETQ. Trimming took 4 bases from V and 2 from J; bases not matched to a gene: 15. The CDR3 runs 19 residues. The CDR3 loop reads CASSHLRLGSGRPYNEQFF. The CDR3 DNA reads TGCGCCAGCAGCCACCTCCGCCTTGGTAGCGGGAGGCCCTACAATGAGCAGTTCTTC.

In its sample, this clonotype was seen a few times. The chain uses TRBV10-3 and TRBJ2-1; D might be TRBD2 (5 bases). V was pared by 4 bases and J by 0 bases, with 13 bases between. Germline V CDR1 and CDR2: ENHRY, SYGVKD. The CDR3 is 16 amino acids. This CDR3 is CAISGRTGSSYNEQFF. CDR3 DNA: TGTGCCATCAGTGGTAGGACTGGCAGCTCCTACAATGAGCAGTTCTTC.

The V and J genes are TRBV11-1 and TRBJ2-3, with 10 bases lining up with TRBD2. V trimming: 5 bases; J trimming: 0 bases; junction bases outside the gene matches: 11. This CDR3 region has 18 residues. Germline V gene lookup returns CDR1 SGHAT and CDR2 FQDESV (reference sequence). CDR3 amino acids: CASSLLLAGGFSTDTQYF. CDR3 nucleotides: TGTGCCAGCAGCCTCCTCTTAGCGGGAGGTTTTAGCACAGATACGCAGTATTTT.

The sample holds a few counts of this clonotype. The chain recombines TRBV20-1 with TRBJ2-7; 10 bases fit TRBD2. The junction had 11 bases not matched to a gene; V was cut back by 3 bases and J by 6 bases. This CDR3 has 15 amino acids. Looked up from germline, CDR1 is DFQATT and CDR2 is SNEGSKA (reference sequence). The CDR3 DNA sequence: TGCAGTGCTAGCGTAACTAGCGGGACCCCTCTCGAGCAGTACTTC. Translating gives CSASVTSGTPLEQYF.